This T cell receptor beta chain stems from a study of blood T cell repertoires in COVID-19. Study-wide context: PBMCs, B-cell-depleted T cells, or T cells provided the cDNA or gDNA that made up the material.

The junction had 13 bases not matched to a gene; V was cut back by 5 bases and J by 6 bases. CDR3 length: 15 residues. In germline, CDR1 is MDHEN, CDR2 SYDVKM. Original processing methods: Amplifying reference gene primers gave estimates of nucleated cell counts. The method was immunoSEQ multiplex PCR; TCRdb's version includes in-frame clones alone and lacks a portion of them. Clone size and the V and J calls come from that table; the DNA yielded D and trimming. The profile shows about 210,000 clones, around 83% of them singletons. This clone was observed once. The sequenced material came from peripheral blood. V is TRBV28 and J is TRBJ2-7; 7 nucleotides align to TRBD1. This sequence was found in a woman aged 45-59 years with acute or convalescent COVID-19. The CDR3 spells CASSLLGGAVPEQYF. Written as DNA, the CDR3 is TGTGCCAGCAGTCTCTTAGGGGGCGCGGTGCCCGAGCAGTACTTC.